This entry is about one T cell receptor (beta chain). Its antigen is unknown. V was shortened by 3 bases and J by 8 bases, with 11 bases between the two germline ends. The CDR3 consists of 13 residues. Germline lookup yields CDR1 SGHNT and CDR2 YYREEE (reference sequence). Assay used: immunoSEQ multiplex PCR; TCRdb lists only in-frame clones, some missing. The data contain 35,000 to 45,000 clones, 94% of them singletons. The record originates from a study of T cell clonotyping in hematopoietic cell transplantation. Points from the study as a whole: Broader posttransplant TCR repertoire diversity was predicted by graft donor and pretransplant recipient Inverse Simpson Index values. Pathologically expanded recipient clonotypes increased progressively from day 30 to day 180 as diversity fell.

The source of this sequence is a woman in her forties or fifties in good health. Some clones in this sample may be carry-over from other donors' samples. The specimen was peripheral blood mononuclear cells. V gene TRBV5-4 combines with J gene TRBJ1-4, with a weak D call TRBD1 (6 bases). CDR3 sequence: CASSYRVEEKLFF. As DNA, the CDR3 is TGTGCCAGCAGCTACAGGGTTGAGGAAAAACTGTTTTTT.